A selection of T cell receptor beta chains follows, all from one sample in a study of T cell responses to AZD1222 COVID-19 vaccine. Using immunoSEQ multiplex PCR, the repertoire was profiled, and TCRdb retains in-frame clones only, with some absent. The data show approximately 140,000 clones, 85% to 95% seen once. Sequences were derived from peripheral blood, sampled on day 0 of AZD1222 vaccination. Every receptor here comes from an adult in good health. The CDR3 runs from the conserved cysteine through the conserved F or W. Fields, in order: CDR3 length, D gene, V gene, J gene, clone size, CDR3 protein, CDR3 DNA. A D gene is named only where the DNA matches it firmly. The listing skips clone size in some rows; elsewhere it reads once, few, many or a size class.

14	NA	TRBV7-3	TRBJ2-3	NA	CASSYWDSTDTQYF	TGTGCCAGCAGCTACTGGGACTCCACAGATACGCAGTATTTT
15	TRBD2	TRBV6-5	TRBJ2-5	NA	CASSSTSGSSPTQYF	TGTGCCAGCAGTTCGACTAGCGGGAGTAGTCCGACCCAGTACTTC
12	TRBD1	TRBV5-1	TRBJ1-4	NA	CASSPNGQEKFF	TGCGCCAGCAGCCCCAACGGACAGGAGAAGTTTTTT
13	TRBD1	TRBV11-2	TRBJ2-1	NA	CASSFTGENEQFF	TGTGCCAGCAGTTTCACAGGGGAGAATGAGCAGTTCTTC
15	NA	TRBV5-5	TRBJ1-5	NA	CASSFRMTSNQPQHF	TGTGCCAGCAGCTTCCGGATGACTAGCAATCAGCCCCAGCATTTT
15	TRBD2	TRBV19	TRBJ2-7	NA	CASSMSSGGTYEQYF	TGTGCCAGTAGTATGTCTAGCGGGGGGACGTACGAGCAGTACTTC
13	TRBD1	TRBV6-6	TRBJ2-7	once	CASGRDSSYEQYF	TGTGCCAGTGGACGGGACAGCTCCTACGAGCAGTACTTC
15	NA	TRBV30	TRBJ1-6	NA	CAWRGDGGENSPLHF	TGTGCCTGGAGGGGAGACGGGGGCGAAAATTCACCCCTCCACTTT
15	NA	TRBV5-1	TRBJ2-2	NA	CASGSGYANTGELFF	TGCGCCAGCGGATCAGGGTATGCGAACACCGGGGAGCTGTTTTTT
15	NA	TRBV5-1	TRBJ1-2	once	CASSLAPEANYGYTF	TGCGCCAGCAGCTTGGCCCCGGAGGCTAACTATGGCTACACCTTC
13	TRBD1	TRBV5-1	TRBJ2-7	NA	CASSSQGINEQYF	TGCGCCAGCAGCTCACAGGGGATAAACGAGCAGTACTTC
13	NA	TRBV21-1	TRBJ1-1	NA	CASYFSGGRKAFF	TGTGCCAGCTACTTTTCGGGGGGACGGAAAGCTTTCTTT
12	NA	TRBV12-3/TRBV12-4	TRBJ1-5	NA	CASSFLYQPQHF	TGTGCCAGCAGTTTTCTATACCAGCCCCAGCATTTT
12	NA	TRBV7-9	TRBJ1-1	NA	CASSFPHTEAFF	TGTGCCAGCAGCTTCCCACACACTGAAGCTTTCTTT
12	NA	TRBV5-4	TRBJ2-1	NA	CASSLSRDEQFF	TGTGCCAGCAGCCTATCGCGCGATGAGCAGTTCTTC
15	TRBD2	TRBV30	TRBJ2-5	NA	CAWSAGTSVQETQYF	TGTGCCTGGAGTGCCGGGACTAGCGTTCAAGAGACCCAGTACTTC
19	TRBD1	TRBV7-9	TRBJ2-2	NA	CASSLKPPGQGANTGELFF	TGTGCCAGCAGCTTAAAACCCCCGGGACAGGGGGCGAACACCGGGGAGCTGTTTTTT
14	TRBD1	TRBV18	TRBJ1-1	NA	CASSVQGMNTEAFF	TGTGCCAGCTCAGTACAGGGGATGAACACTGAAGCTTTCTTT
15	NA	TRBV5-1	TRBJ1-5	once	CASSLMGYRNQPQHF	TGCGCCAGCAGCTTGATGGGGTACCGCAATCAGCCCCAGCATTTT
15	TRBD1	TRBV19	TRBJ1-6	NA	CASSLPGTGFRTLHF	TGTGCCAGTAGTCTCCCGGGGACAGGCTTTCGGACCCTCCACTTT
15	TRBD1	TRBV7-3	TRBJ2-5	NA	CASSLGPDRGETQYF	TGTGCCAGCAGCTTAGGACCAGACAGGGGAGAGACCCAGTACTTC
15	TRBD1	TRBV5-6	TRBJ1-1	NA	CASSWDRVRFTEAFF	TGTGCCAGCAGCTGGGACAGGGTGCGGTTCACTGAAGCTTTCTTT
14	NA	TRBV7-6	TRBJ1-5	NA	CASSLAGGYQPQHF	TGTGCCAGCAGCTTAGCGGGGGGATATCAGCCCCAGCATTTT
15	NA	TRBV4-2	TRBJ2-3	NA	CASSQSRGEADTQYF	TGTGCCAGCAGCCAAAGTAGGGGTGAGGCAGATACGCAGTATTTT
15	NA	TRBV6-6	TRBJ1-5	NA	CASSPAGARNQPQHF	TGTGCCAGCAGCCCCGCCGGGGCGCGCAATCAGCCCCAGCATTTT
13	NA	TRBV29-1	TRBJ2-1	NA	CSVNGYSYNEQFF	TGCAGCGTTAATGGATACTCCTACAATGAGCAGTTCTTC
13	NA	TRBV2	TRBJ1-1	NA	CASCPQGNTEAFF	TGTGCCAGCTGTCCCCAGGGGAACACTGAAGCTTTCTTT
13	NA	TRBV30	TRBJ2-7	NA	CAWSIGGTYEQYF	TGTGCCTGGAGTATAGGCGGGACCTACGAGCAGTACTTC
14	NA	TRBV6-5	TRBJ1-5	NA	CASGKGGSNQPQHF	TGTGCCAGCGGTAAGGGAGGCAGCAATCAGCCCCAGCATTTT
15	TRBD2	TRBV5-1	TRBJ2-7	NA	CASSLAGTIVYEQYF	TGCGCCAGCAGCTTGGCCGGGACTATTGTTTACGAGCAGTACTTC
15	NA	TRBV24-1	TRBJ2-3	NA	CATSDRDESTDTQYF	TGTGCCACCAGTGATAGGGACGAAAGCACAGATACGCAGTATTTT
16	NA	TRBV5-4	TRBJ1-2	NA	CASSLGGQGLNYGYTF	TGTGCCAGCAGCTTGGGGGGGCAGGGCCTAAACTATGGCTACACCTTC
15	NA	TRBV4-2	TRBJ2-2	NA	CASSQKGGVAGELFF	TGTGCCAGCAGCCAGAAGGGGGGGGTGGCCGGGGAGCTGTTTTTT
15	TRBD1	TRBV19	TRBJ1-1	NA	CASSIDRGADTEAFF	TGTGCCAGTAGTATTGACAGGGGAGCGGACACTGAAGCTTTCTTT
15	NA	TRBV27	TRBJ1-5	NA	CASSLSPWSNQPQHF	TGTGCCAGCAGTTTATCACCATGGAGCAATCAGCCCCAGCATTTT
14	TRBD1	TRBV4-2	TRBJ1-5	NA	CASSPGGRDQPQHF	TGTGCCAGCAGCCCAGGGGGTCGGGATCAGCCCCAGCATTTT
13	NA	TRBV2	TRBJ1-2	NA	CASRRTGLDGYTF	TGTGCCAGCAGACGCACAGGGCTTGATGGCTACACCTTC
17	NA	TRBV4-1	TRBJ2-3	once	CASSQEPQSRSTDTQYF	TGCGCCAGCAGCCAAGAACCCCAATCCCGCAGCACAGATACGCAGTATTTT
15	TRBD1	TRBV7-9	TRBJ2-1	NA	CASSSRQGGRDEQFF	TGTGCCAGCAGCTCCCGACAGGGGGGGAGGGATGAGCAGTTCTTC
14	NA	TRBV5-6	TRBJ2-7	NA	CASSLRQDHFGQYF	TGTGCCAGCAGCTTGAGACAGGACCATTTTGGGCAGTACTTC
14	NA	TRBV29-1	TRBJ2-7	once	CSVEWARGGHEQYF	TGCAGCGTTGAGTGGGCTAGAGGAGGACACGAGCAGTACTTC
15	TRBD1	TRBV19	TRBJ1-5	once	CASSPDRLGFQPQHF	TGTGCCAGTAGTCCGGACAGGTTGGGGTTTCAGCCCCAGCATTTT
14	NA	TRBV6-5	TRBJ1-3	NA	CASTPRLSGNTIYF	TGTGCCAGCACCCCACGGCTATCTGGAAACACCATATATTTT
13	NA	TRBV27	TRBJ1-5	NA	CASSYGSNQPQHF	TGTGCCAGCAGTTATGGGAGCAATCAGCCCCAGCATTTT
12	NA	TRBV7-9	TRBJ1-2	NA	CASSSPGGQNTF	TGTGCCAGCAGTTCCCCCGGTGGGCAGAACACCTTC
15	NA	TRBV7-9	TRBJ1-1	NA	CASKPAGGESTEAFF	TGTGCCAGCAAGCCTGCCGGAGGAGAGAGCACTGAAGCTTTCTTT
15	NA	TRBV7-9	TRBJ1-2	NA	CASSSSGWQGGGYTF	TGTGCCAGCAGCTCCAGTGGGTGGCAGGGTGGTGGCTACACCTTC